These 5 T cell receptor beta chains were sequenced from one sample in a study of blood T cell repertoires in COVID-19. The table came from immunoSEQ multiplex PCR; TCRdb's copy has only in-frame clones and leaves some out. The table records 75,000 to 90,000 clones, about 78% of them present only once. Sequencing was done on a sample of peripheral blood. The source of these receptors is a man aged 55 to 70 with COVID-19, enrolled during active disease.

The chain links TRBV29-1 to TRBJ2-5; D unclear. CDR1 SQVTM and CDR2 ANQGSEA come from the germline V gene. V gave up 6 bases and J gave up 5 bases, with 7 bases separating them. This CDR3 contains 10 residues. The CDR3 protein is CSVLRETQYF. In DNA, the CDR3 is TGCAGCGTCCTTCGTGAGACCCAGTACTTC.

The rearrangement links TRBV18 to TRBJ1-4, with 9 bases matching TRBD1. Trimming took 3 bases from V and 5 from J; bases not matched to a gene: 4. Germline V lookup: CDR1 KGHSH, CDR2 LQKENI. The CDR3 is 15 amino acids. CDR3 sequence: CASSPRDRANEKLFF. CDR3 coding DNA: TGTGCCAGCTCACCCCGGGACAGGGCGAATGAAAAACTGTTTTTT.

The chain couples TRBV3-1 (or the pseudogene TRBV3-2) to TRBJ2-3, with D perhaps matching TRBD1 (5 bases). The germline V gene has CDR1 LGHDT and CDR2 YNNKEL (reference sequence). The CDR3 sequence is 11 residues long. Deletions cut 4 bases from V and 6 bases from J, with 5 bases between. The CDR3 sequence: CASSPGDTQYF. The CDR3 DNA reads TGTGCCAGCAGCCCAGGGGATACGCAGTATTTT.

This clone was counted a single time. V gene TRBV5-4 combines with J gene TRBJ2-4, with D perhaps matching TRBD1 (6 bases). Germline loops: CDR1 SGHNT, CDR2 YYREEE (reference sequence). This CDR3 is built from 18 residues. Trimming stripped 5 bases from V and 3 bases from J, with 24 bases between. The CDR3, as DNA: TGTGCCAGCAGTCCCCGCCCACTCCAGGGGCGCGACAAAAACATTCAGTACTTC. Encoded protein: CASSPRPLQGRDKNIQYF.

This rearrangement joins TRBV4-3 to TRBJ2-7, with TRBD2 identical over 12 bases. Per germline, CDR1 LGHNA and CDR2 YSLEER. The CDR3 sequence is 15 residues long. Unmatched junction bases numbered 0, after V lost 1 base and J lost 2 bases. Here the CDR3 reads CASSQGLAGAYEQYF. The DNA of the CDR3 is TGCGCCAGCAGCCAAGGACTAGCGGGAGCCTACGAGCAGTACTTC.